These 15 T cell receptor beta chains share one sample of origin, sequenced in a study of blood T cell repertoires in COVID-19. Sequenced by immunoSEQ multiplex PCR; TCRdb stores in-frame clones only, minus some. The table records some 320,000 clones, 70% to 90% of them present only once. The sample comprised peripheral blood. The source of these receptors is a human donor in a cohort sampled during active COVID-19.

This clone came up once. The CDR3, as DNA: TGTGCCAGCAGCCCATACTCGCCTCCAGGGGCAGAGACCCAGTACTTC. Amino acid sequence: CASSPYSPPGAETQYF. The chain couples TRBV11-3 to TRBJ2-5, with D perhaps TRBD1 (6 bases). The V end lost 5 bases, the J end lost 4 bases, and 20 bases lay between the germline ends. The germline CDR1 and CDR2 sequences are SGHNT and YENEEA. The CDR3 runs 16 residues.

On this clone: The junction departs from the called germline gene at one end, perhaps through a read error. V and J are TRBV20-1 and TRBJ1-4; 8 bases match TRBD1. This CDR3 has 11 residues. Germline V CDR1 and CDR2: DFQATT, SNEGSKA (reference sequence). The CDR3 protein is CSATPTGGVVF. The CDR3 region has the DNA TGCAGTGCTACCCCCACAGGGGGGGTCGTCTTT.

The chain employs TRBV29-1 and TRBJ2-5, with TRBD2 matching over 12 bases. The V segment lost 6 bases and the J segment 1 base; nucleotides outside the gene matches: 6. This CDR3 contains 15 residues. Germline CDR1 is SQVTM and CDR2 is ANQGSEA. CDR3 in DNA: TGCAGCGTAAGGACTAGCGGGGATACCCAAGAGACCCAGTACTTC. This codes for CSVRTSGDTQETQYF.

The chain combines TRBV24-1 with TRBJ2-1, with TRBD2 matching 15 bases. Unmatched junction bases numbered 8, after V lost 7 bases and J lost 8 bases. This CDR3 is 16 amino acids long. The germline gives CDR1 KGHDR, CDR2 SFDVKD. CDR3 loop: CATRIGLAGGLDEQFF. The CDR3 DNA reads TGTGCCACCAGAATCGGACTAGCGGGGGGGTTGGATGAGCAGTTCTTC.

The chain recombines TRBV29-1 with TRBJ1-5, with 9 bases fitting TRBD1. The CDR3 runs 14 residues. The germline V gene encodes CDR1 SQVTM and CDR2 ANQGSEA. V shed 7 bases, J shed 4 bases, and the junction held 8 bases outside the gene matches. In DNA, the CDR3 is TGCAGCGCAGGCGCCGGGACAGGGAATCAGCCCCAGCATTTT. Translating gives CSAGAGTGNQPQHF.

The chain has TRBV11-2 and TRBJ1-2, with a weak D call TRBD1 (5 bases). Germline V gene sequence: CDR1 SGHAT, CDR2 FQNNGV. Trimming took 0 bases from V and 3 from J, leaving 11 bases between them. The CDR3 sequence is 15 residues long. The CDR3: CASSLDSGRDYGYTF. In DNA form, the CDR3 reads TGTGCCAGCAGCTTAGATAGTGGCAGGGACTATGGCTACACCTTC. Together with reference TRBV11-2 and TRBJ1-2, the CDR3 gives the full variable domain: EAGVAQSPRYKIIEKRQSVAFWCNPISGHATLYWYQQILGQGPKLLIQFQNNGVVDDSQLPKDRFSAERLKGVDSTLKIQPAKLEDSAVYLCASSLDSGRDYGYTFGSGTRLTVV.

The chain carries TRBV6-5 and TRBJ1-4, with 8 bases aligning to TRBD1. Germline CDR1 reads MNHEY; CDR2 reads SVGAGI. This CDR3 contains 15 residues. V trimming: 6 bases; J trimming: 7 bases; junction bases outside the gene matches: 10. The CDR3 DNA sequence: TGTGCCAGCAGGCGAGACAGGGGCGGGAGTGAAAAACTGTTTTTT. Translated: CASRRDRGGSEKLFF.

This clone was recorded only once. The chain carries TRBV6-1 and TRBJ2-2, with D unresolved. Germline lookup yields CDR1 MNHNS and CDR2 SASEGT. With 2 bases removed from V and 5 bases from J, the gap between germline ends came to 9 bases. The CDR3 is 14 amino acids. The CDR3 DNA reads TGTGCCAGCAGTGAACGCAGGTATACCGGGGAGCTGTTTTTT. Translating it yields CASSERRYTGELFF.

This clone was recorded a few times. The rearrangement joins TRBV3-1 (or the pseudogene TRBV3-2) to TRBJ1-2; D not certain. The V gene lost 1 base and the J gene lost 2 bases, with 11 bases spanning the gap. Germline CDR1 LGHDT, CDR2 YNNKEL (reference sequence). The CDR3 is made up of 15 amino acids. CDR3 region: CASSQGIQTNYGYTF. The CDR3 DNA follows: TGTGCCAGCAGCCAAGGGATACAGACGAACTATGGCTACACCTTC.

The chain joins TRBV19 to TRBJ2-3; weak D call: TRBD1 (6 bases). The CDR3 consists of 15 residues. CDR1 is LNHDA and CDR2 is SQIVND in the germline V gene (reference sequence). Trimming removed 5 bases at V and 5 bases at J, with 17 bases between. The DNA of the CDR3 is TGTGCCAGTAGTCGGGACACCCCTCAACGAGATACGCAGTATTTT. Translating gives CASSRDTPQRDTQYF.

This chain connects TRBV6-5 to TRBJ2-2; a weak D match, TRBD1 (5 bases). Germline CDR1 and CDR2: MNHEY and SVGAGI. This CDR3 has 13 amino acids. V was clipped by 6 bases and J by 6 bases, with 11 bases between them. The CDR3 is CASRTVESGELFF. CDR3 DNA sequence: TGTGCCAGCAGGACAGTCGAGTCCGGGGAGCTGTTTTTT.

The chain links TRBV30 to TRBJ1-2; possible D gene TRBD1, 6 bases. Trimming left V 2 bases short and J 8 bases short, with 12 bases between. Germline CDR1 is GTSNPN and CDR2 is SVGIG (reference sequence). This CDR3 is built from 12 residues. The CDR3: CAWSHREGGYTF. Here the CDR3 DNA reads TGTGCCTGGAGTCACAGGGAGGGAGGCTACACCTTC.

The chain recombines TRBV19 with TRBJ1-5; D not certain. The germline V gene has CDR1 LNHDA and CDR2 SQIVND (reference sequence). V dropped 4 bases and J dropped 3 bases, with 16 bases sitting between them. The CDR3 runs 16 residues. Here the CDR3 reads CASSTRYMGLNQPQHF. CDR3 sequence (DNA): TGTGCCAGTAGTACGCGTTACATGGGCCTCAATCAGCCCCAGCATTTT.

V gene TRBV6-1 combines with J gene TRBJ1-1; D gene uncertain. Germline CDR1 and CDR2: MNHNS and SASEGT. The CDR3 sequence is 18 residues long. Trimming removed 2 bases from V and 0 bases from J, with 19 bases in between. The CDR3 protein is CASSEIRVRGIMNTEAFF. The CDR3 DNA reads as TGTGCCAGCAGTGAAATCCGTGTCAGAGGTATTATGAACACTGAAGCTTTCTTT.

This clone was picked up one time. The V call is TRBV7-2, the J call TRBJ1-2; D may be TRBD1 (6 bases). V lost 4 bases and J lost 6, with 18 bases in between. The CDR3 runs to 15 residues. The germline V gene has CDR1 SGHTA and CDR2 FQGNSA. In nucleotides, the CDR3 is TGTGCCAGCAGCTCTAACCCTACAGGGTGGGATGGCTACACCTTC. It encodes CASSSNPTGWDGYTF.